This T cell receptor beta chain was recovered during a study of blood T cell repertoires in COVID-19. There are 14 residues in the CDR3. With 5 bases clipped from V and 5 bases from J, the junction kept 7 bases outside the gene matches. From germline, CDR1 is SGHVS and CDR2 FQNEAQ. Sequenced by immunoSEQ multiplex PCR; TCRdb stores in-frame clones only, minus some. The sample lists fewer than 500,000 clones; 70% to 90% were seen once. V and J are TRBV7-8 and TRBJ2-7, with 9 nucleotides matching TRBD1. Specimen: peripheral blood. The sequence derives from a woman aged 30 to 39 with active or convalescent COVID-19. The CDR3 spells CASSVRDRAHEQYF. In DNA, the CDR3 is TGTGCCAGCAGCGTCCGGGACAGGGCCCACGAGCAGTACTTC. The full variable domain, in which reference TRBV7-8 and TRBJ2-7 provide the parts outside the CDR3, is GAGVSQSPRYKVAKRGQDVALRCDPISGHVSLFWYQQALGQGPEFLTYFQNEAQLDKSGLPSDRFFAERPEGSVSTLKIQRTQQEDSAVYLCASSVRDRAHEQYFGPGTRLTVT.